The clone carrying this TCR beta chain has only a few counts. Its matching antigen is unknown. The data were taken from a study of cytotoxic CD8 clonotypes in ibrutinib-treated CLL. Study summary: The authors obtained response samples at a median of around 11 months of treatment, range 6 to 36. When averaged across all of the samples, the counts came to roughly 240,000 productive templates and 86,000 or so productive rearrangements. Study-wide results and limits: Samples were collected at differing times from sustained-remission and progressing patients.

Method: immunoSEQ multiplex PCR; TCRdb's copy keeps in-frame clones and lacks some. The sample gives approximately 190,000 clones, around 75% of which show up once; more than 4.5% is in the top ten. The source material was PBMCs, sampled after 12 months of ibrutinib treatment. This TCR was sampled from a human donor with chronic lymphocytic leukemia.

Written as DNA, the CDR3 is TGTGCCAGCAACCCCCAGGAGACCCAGTACTTC. Encoded protein: CASNPQETQYF. V usage is TRBV6-1 and J usage is TRBJ2-5, with D unclear. The CDR3 length is 11 residues. V was trimmed by 7 bases and J by 5 bases, leaving 8 bases between them. Germline loops: CDR1 MNHNS, CDR2 SASEGT.